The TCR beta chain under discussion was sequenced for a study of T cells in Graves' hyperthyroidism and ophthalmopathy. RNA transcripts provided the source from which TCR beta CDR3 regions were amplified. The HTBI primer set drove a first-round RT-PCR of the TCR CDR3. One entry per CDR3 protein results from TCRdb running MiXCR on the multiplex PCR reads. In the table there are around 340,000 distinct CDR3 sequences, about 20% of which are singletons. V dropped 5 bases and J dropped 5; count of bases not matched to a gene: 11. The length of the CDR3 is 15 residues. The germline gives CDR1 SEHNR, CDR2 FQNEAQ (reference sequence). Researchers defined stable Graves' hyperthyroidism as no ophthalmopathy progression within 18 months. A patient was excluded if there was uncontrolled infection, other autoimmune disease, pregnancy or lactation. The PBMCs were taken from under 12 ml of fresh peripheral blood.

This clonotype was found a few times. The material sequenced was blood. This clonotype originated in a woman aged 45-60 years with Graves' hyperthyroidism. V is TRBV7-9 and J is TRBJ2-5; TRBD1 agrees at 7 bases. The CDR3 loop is CASSSPGQPLETQYF. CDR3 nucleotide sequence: TGTGCCAGCAGCAGTCCGGGACAGCCCCTGGAGACCCAGTACTTC.